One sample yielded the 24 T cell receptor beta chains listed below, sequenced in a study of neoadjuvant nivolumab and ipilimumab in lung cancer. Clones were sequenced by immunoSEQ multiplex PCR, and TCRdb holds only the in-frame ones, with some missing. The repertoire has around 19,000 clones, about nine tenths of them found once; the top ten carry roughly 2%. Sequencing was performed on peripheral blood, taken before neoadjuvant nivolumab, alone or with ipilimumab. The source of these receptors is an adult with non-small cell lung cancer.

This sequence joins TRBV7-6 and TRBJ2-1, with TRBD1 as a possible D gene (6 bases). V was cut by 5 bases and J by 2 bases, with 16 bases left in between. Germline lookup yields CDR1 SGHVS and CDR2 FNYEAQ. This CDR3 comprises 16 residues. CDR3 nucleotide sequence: TGTGCCAGCAGCCCCCAGACAGGAAAGGCCTACAATGAGCAGTTCTTC. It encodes CASSPQTGKAYNEQFF.

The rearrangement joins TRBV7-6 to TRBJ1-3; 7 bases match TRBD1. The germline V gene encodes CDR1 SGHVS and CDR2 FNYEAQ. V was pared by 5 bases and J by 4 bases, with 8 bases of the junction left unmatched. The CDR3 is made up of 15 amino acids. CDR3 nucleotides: TGTGCCAGCAGCCCCCAGGGGGGCAGCGGAAACACCATATATTTT. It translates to CASSPQGGSGNTIYF.

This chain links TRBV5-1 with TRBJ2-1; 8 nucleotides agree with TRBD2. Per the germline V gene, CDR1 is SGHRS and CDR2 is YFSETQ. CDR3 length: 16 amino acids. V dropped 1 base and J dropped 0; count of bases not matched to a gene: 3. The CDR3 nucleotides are TGCGCCAGCAGCTTGAGCGGGAGAGTCTCCTACAATGAGCAGTTCTTC. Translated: CASSLSGRVSYNEQFF.

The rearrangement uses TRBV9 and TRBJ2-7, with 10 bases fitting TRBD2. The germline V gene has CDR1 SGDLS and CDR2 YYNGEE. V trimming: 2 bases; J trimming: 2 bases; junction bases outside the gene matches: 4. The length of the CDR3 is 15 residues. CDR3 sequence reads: CASSVGAGGTYEQYF. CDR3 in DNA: TGTGCCAGCAGCGTGGGAGCGGGAGGGACCTACGAGCAGTACTTC.

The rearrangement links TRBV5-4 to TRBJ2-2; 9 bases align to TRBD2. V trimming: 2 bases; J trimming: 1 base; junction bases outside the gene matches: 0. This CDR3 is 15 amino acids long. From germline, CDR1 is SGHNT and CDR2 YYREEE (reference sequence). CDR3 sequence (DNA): TGTGCCAGCAGCTTTAGCGGGAGGAACACCGGGGAGCTGTTTTTT. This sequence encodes CASSFSGRNTGELFF.

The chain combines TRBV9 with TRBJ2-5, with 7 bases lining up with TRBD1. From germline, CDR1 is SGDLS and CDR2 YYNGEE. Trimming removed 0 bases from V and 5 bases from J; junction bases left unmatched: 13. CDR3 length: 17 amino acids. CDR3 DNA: TGTGCCAGCAGCGTAGGTCCTCTGAGTAGGGGACAGGAGACCCAGTACTTC. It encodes CASSVGPLSRGQETQYF.

The CDR3 is CASSLGGTVTDTQYF. In nucleotides, the CDR3 is TGTGCCAGCAGCTTAGGGGGTACAGTCACAGATACGCAGTATTTT. The chain uses TRBV7-3 and TRBJ2-3; either TRBD1 or TRBD2 may supply D (5 bases each). V lost 2 bases, J lost 2 bases, and 11 bases lay in between. This CDR3 contains 15 residues. Germline V CDR1 and CDR2: SGHTA, FQGTGA.

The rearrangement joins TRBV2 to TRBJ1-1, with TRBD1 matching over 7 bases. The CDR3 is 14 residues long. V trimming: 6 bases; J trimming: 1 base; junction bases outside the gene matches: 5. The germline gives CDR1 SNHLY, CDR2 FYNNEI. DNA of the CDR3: TGTGCCAGCAGGGGGGACAGTCCGAACACTGAAGCTTTCTTT. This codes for CASRGDSPNTEAFF.

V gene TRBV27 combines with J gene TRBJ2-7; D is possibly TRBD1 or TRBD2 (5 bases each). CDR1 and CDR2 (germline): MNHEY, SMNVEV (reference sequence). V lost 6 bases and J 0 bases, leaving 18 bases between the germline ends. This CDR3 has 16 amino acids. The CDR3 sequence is CASSTNSWGSSYEQYF. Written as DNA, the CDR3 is TGTGCCAGCAGCACTAACTCCTGGGGGAGCTCCTACGAGCAGTACTTC.

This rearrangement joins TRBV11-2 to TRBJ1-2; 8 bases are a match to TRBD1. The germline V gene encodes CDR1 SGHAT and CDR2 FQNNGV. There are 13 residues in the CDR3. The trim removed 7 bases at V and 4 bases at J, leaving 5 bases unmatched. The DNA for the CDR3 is TGTGCCAGCACCCTTCAGGGGGCCTATGGCTACACCTTC. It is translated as CASTLQGAYGYTF.

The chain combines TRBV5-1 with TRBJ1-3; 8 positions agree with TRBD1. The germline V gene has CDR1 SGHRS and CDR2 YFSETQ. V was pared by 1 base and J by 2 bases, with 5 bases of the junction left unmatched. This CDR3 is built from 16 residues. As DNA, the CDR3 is TGCGCCAGCAGCTTGTCGGCAGGGGGCACTGGAAACACCATATATTTT. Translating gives CASSLSAGGTGNTIYF.

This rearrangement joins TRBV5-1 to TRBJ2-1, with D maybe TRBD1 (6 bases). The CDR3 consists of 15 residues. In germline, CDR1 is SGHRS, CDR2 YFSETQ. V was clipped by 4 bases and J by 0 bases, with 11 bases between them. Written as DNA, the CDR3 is TGCGCCAGCAGCGTGGACAGCAGCTCCTACAATGAGCAGTTCTTC. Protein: CASSVDSSSYNEQFF.

CDR3 coding DNA: TGCGCCAGCAGCTTGGATAGCAATCAGCCCCAGCATTTT. It yields the protein CASSLDSNQPQHF. V usage is TRBV5-1 and J usage is TRBJ1-5; D not resolved. The CDR3 contains 13 residues. The V and J ends lost 0 bases and 0 bases respectively, with 1 base between them. The germline V gene has CDR1 SGHRS and CDR2 YFSETQ.

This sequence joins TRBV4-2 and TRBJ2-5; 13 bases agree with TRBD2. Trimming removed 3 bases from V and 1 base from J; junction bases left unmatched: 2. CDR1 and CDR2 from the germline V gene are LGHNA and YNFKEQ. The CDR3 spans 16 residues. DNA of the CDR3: TGTGCCAGCAGCCAGTGGACTAGCGGGGGCCAAGAGACCCAGTACTTC. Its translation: CASSQWTSGGQETQYF.

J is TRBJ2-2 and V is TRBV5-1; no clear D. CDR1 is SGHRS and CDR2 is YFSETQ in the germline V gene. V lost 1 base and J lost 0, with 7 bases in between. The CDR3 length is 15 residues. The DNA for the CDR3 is TGCGCCAGCAGCTTGTCTACCTCGAACACCGGGGAGCTGTTTTTT. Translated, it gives CASSLSTSNTGELFF.

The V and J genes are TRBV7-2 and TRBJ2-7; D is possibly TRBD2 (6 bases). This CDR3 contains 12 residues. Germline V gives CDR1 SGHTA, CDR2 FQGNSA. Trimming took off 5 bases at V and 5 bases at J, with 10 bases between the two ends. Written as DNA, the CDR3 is TGTGCCAGCAGCGCCGGACTAAACGAGCAGTACTTC. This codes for CASSAGLNEQYF.

The CDR3 bases are TGCAGCGTTGACGATCCATTCGGCTATGGCTACACCTTC. Its protein product is CSVDDPFGYGYTF. The chain combines TRBV29-1 with TRBJ1-2; D gene ambiguous. CDR1 and CDR2 from the germline V gene are SQVTM and ANQGSEA. V was cut by 3 bases and J by 4 bases, with 12 bases left in between. There are 13 residues in the CDR3.

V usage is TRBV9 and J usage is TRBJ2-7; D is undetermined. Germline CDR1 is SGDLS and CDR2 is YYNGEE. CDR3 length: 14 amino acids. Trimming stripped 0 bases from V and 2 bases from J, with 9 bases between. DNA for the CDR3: TGTGCCAGCAGCGTAGGCGTAGGGACCTACGAGCAGTACTTC. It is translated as CASSVGVGTYEQYF.

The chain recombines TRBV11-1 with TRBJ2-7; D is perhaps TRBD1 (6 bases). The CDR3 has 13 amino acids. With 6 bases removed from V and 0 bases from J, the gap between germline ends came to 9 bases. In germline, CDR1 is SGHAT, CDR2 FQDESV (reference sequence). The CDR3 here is CASSLQGSYEQYF. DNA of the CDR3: TGTGCCAGCAGTTTACAGGGCTCCTACGAGCAGTACTTC.

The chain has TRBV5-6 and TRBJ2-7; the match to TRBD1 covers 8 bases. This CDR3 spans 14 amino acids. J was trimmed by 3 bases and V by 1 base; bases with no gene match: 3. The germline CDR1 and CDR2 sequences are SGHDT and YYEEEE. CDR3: CASSLRQGYYEQYF. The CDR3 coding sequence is TGTGCCAGCAGCTTGCGACAGGGGTACTACGAGCAGTACTTC.

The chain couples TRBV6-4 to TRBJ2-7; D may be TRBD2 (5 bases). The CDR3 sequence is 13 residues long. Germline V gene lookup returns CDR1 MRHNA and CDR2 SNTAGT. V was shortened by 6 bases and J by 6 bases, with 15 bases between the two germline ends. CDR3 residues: CASSPDSRGEQYF. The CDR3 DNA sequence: TGTGCCAGCAGCCCGGACTCCCGGGGCGAGCAGTACTTC.

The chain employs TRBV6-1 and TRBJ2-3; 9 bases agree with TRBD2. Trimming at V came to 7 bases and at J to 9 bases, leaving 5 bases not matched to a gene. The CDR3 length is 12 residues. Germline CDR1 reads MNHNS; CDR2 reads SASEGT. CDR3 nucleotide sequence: TGTGCCAGCACAGAGCGGGAGGTGACGCAGTATTTT. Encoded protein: CASTEREVTQYF.

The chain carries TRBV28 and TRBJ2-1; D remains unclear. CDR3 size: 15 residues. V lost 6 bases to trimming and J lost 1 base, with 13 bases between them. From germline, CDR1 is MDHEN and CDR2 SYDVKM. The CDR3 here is CASRVSRASYNEQFF. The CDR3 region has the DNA TGTGCCAGCAGGGTATCCCGGGCTTCCTACAATGAGCAGTTCTTC.

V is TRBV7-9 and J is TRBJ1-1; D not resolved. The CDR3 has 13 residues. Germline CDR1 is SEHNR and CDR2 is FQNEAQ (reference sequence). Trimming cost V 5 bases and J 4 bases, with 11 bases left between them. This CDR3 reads CASSPGYFTEAFF. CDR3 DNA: TGTGCCAGCAGCCCCGGCTACTTCACTGAAGCTTTCTTT. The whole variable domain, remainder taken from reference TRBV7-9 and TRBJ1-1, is DTGVSQNPRHKITKRGQNVTFRCDPISEHNRLYWYRQTLGQGPEFLTYFQNEAQLEKSRLLSDRFSAERPKGSFSTLEIQRTEQGDSAMYLCASSPGYFTEAFFGQGTRLTVV.